This T cell receptor beta chain comes out of a study of T cell repertoires in Merkel cell carcinoma (dated by TCRdb to about 2019). For the wider study: The study excluded patients who had received intralesional immunotherapy or systemic immune checkpoint blockade before the biopsy. Tetramer sorting, cloning and paired TCR sequencing of expanded tumor-infiltrating lymphocytes were first used to define MCPyV-specific clonotypes. A diagnosis of MCPyV-positive Merkel cell carcinoma and successful in vitro expansion of tumor-infiltrating lymphocytes were required for inclusion. Overall study results and their limits: The study did not examine normal tissue biopsies.

Notes on this clone: The antigen it binds to is not known. No much larger clonotype is one base removed from it; base qualities were not supplied.

Germline trimming: 3 bases from V, 6 bases from J; junction bases outside gene matches: 12. From its cysteine to its phenylalanine, the CDR3 spans 17 amino acids. Only the CDR3 part of the read is kept: 51 bases, read in frame from the first base. Via the germline V gene (reference sequence), CDR1 is LNHDA and CDR2 SQIVND. The immunoSEQ assay was used both to sequence TRB CDR3 from tumor genomic DNA and to process the resulting data. The clones in this table, taken by TCRdb from immuneACCESS, are in-frame only. Not every clone is retained; where verified, under half of the shortfall comes from an unresolved V gene, and the cause of the rest is unknown. Across this sample there are 12,000 to 15,000 clones, with around four fifths seen only once. The ten largest clones represent over 15% of the sample. Study subjects had biopsy-confirmed Merkel cell carcinoma that was MCPyV-positive, and every subject had positive serum antibodies to T-antigen. Genomic DNA was extracted from about 6 adjacent 10-micron frozen tumor sections without any cell sorting or culture. Roughly 5 x 5 x 5 mm of tumor biopsy tissue was frozen in optimal cutting temperature compound. In the frozen biopsy, scout sections stained with hematoxylin and eosin confirmed abundant Merkel cell carcinoma and infiltrating cells.

This TCR was recovered from an adult with Merkel cell carcinoma. The chain joins TRBV19 to TRBJ2-2; 8 nucleotides in the junction match TRBD1. Sequencing was carried out using tumor tissue. Here is the DNA: TGTGCCAGTAGTATCGGTCCCGGACAGGGAAGGTCCGGGGAGCTGTTTTTT. The translation is CASSIGPGQGRSGELFF.